Following are 7 T cell receptor beta chains from one sample sequenced in a study of T cell clonality in common variable immunodeficiency. Repertoires were generated with immunoSEQ multiplex PCR, while TCRdb's copy carries only in-frame clones and drops some. This sample comprises tens of thousands of clones, none seen once only. Material: peripheral blood mononuclear cells. These receptors all stem from a person aged 18-69 years in good health.

Turning to this clone: The read ends 3 residues shy of where the CDR3 ends; the end is completed using the germline J gene. The gene calls are TRBV18 and TRBJ1-5; D is ambiguous. Trimming left V 2 bases short and J 0 bases short, with 8 bases between. The CDR3 is made up of 15 amino acids. The germline V gene has CDR1 KGHSH and CDR2 LQKENI. The part of the CDR3 DNA that was read is TGTGCCAGCTCACCAGCTAAAACTAGCAATCAGCCC. It yields the protein CASSPAKTSNQP. The full CDR3 reads CASSPAKTSNQPQHF.

This clone came up many times. The read halts 3 residues ahead of the CDR3 end, with the missing end drawn from the germline J gene. The rearrangement uses TRBV6-2 or TRBV6-3 and TRBJ2-2, with 8 bases aligning to TRBD1. The CDR3 consists of 14 residues. J was trimmed by 8 bases and V by 8 bases; bases with no gene match: 10. Germline assignment: CDR1 MNHEY and CDR2 SVGEGT. This CDR3 is CASYFRTGTGELFF. The CDR3 DNA, read in part, is TGTGCCAGCTACTTTCGGACAGGGACAGGGGAG.

This clone showed up many times. CDR3 sequence reads: CASKAGQGNTGELFF. The CDR3 bases that were read are TGTGCCAGTAAAGCGGGACAGGGTAACACCGGGGAG. The genes are TRBV19 and TRBJ2-2; TRBD1 aligns across 9 bases. Sequencing ends 3 residues short of the CDR3 end; the germline J gene provides the rest. From germline, CDR1 is LNHDA and CDR2 SQIVND (reference sequence). CDR3 size: 15 residues. V gave up 7 bases and J gave up 2 bases; unmatched junction bases: 5. The variable domain in full, with the rest retrieved from reference TRBV19 and TRBJ2-2, is DGGITQSPKYLFRKEGQNVTLSCEQNLNHDAMYWYRQDPGQGLRLIYYSQIVNDFQKGDIAEGYSVSREKKESFPLTVTSAQKNPTAFYLCASKAGQGNTGELFFGEGSRLTVL.

In the case of this clone: The sample holds other DNA sequences that translate to the same CDR3. CDR3 DNA, as far as it was read: TGTGCCAGCAGCTCCCGTCCCTTAGCC. This gives the protein CASSSRPLA. The entire CDR3 protein reads CASSSRPLAIYF. The chain combines TRBV7-9 with TRBJ1-3; D remains ambiguous. With the read ending 3 residues before the CDR3 end, the germline J gene is used to fill in that end. The CDR3 consists of 12 residues. Germline V gives CDR1 SEHNR, CDR2 FQNEAQ (reference sequence).

Many counts were recorded for this clone. The sequenced fragment ends 3 residues before the CDR3 boundary, so the rest is inferred from the germline J gene. This rearrangement joins TRBV14 to TRBJ1-2, with D perhaps TRBD1 (5 bases). Trimming removed 5 bases from V and 4 bases from J, with 11 bases in between. The CDR3 loop spans 13 amino acids. The germline gives CDR1 SGHDN, CDR2 FVKESK. The CDR3 bases that were read are TGTGCCAGCAGCTTCGCGGGGGTCTATGGC. The encoded protein is CASSFAGVYG. Given in full, the CDR3 is CASSFAGVYGYTF.

This clone was seen ten or more times. From the germline J gene comes the end of the CDR3, since the read stops 3 residues before it. This chain uses TRBV29-1 with TRBJ2-2; TRBD2 might be the D (5 bases). V was clipped by 5 bases and J by 1 base, with 20 bases between them. There are 17 residues in the CDR3. Germline V gives CDR1 SQVTM, CDR2 ANQGSEA. CDR3 loop: CSVRTLVGGLNTGELFF. CDR3 bases read: TGCAGCGTTCGCACCTTAGTAGGCGGGCTGAACACCGGGGAG.

At least ten counts were recorded for this clone. At one end, the junction sequence differs from germline, possibly due to a read error. The CDR3 end lies 3 residues beyond the end of the read and is filled in from the germline J gene. The V gene is TRBV4-2, the J gene TRBJ2-3; TRBD1 agrees at 10 bases. Germline V lookup: CDR1 LGHNA, CDR2 YNFKEQ. The CDR3 totals 18 residues. The sequenced part of the CDR3 DNA is TGCGCCAGCAGCCAAGAGCCTCCGGGACAGGGGATATCAGATACG. It translates to CASSQEPPGQGISDT. The whole CDR3 region reads CASSQEPPGQGISDTQYF.